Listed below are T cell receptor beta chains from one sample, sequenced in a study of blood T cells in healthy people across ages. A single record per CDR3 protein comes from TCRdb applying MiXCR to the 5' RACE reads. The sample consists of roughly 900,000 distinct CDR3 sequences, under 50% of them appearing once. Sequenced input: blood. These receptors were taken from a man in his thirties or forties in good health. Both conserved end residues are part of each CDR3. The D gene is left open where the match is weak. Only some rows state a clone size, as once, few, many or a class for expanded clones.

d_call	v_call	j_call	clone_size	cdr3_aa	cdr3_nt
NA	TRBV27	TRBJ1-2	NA	CARSLGLGRGYGYTF	TGTGCCCGCAGTTTAGGCCTGGGCAGGGGCTATGGCTACACCTTC
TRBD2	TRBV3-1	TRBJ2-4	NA	CASSQDKALAGGSRYF	TGTGCCAGCAGCCAAGATAAAGCCCTAGCGGGGGGATCTAGGTACTTC
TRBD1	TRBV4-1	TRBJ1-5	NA	CASSQYRQGYQPQHF	TGCGCCAGCAGCCAATACCGACAGGGTTATCAGCCCCAGCATTTT
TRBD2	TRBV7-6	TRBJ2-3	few	CASSLAAGGVVDTQYF	TGTGCCAGCAGCTTAGCGGCGGGAGGGGTGGTAGATACGCAGTATTTT
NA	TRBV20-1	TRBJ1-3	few	CSARDEGYSGNTIYF	TGCAGTGCTAGAGATGAGGGATACTCTGGAAACACCATATATTTT
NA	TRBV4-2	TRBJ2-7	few	CASSQGGASSYEQYF	TGTGCCAGCAGCCAAGGAGGGGCATCGTCCTACGAGCAGTACTTC
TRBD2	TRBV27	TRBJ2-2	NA	CASRDRGGSSGELFF	TGTGCCAGCAGAGATCGCGGGGGGAGTTCCGGGGAGCTGTTTTTT
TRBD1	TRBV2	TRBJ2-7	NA	CASSNDRGHTYEQYF	TGTGCCAGCAGTAATGACAGGGGGCATACCTACGAGCAGTACTTC
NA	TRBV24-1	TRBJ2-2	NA	CATSDLGATGELFF	TGTGCCACCAGTGATTTGGGCGCAACCGGGGAGCTGTTTTTT
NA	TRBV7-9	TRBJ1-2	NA	CASSLVGATNYGYTF	TGTGCCAGCAGCTTAGTAGGCGCCACTAACTATGGCTACACCTTC
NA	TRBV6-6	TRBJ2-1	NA	CASSYSRYDGIQFF	TGTGCCAGCAGTTACAGCCGCTATGATGGTATCCAGTTCTTC
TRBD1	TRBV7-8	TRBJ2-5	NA	CASSHGTVQETQYF	TGTGCCAGCAGCCACGGGACAGTGCAAGAGACCCAGTACTTC
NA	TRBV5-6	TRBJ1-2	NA	CASSPDSTRGYTF	TGTGCCAGCAGTCCTGATTCAACTCGGGGCTACACCTTC
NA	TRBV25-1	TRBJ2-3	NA	CASSEDLNPTDTQYF	TGTGCCAGCAGTGAAGATCTCAACCCCACAGATACGCAGTATTTT
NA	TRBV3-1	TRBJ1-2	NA	CASSPASGVDYGYTF	TGTGCCAGCAGCCCCGCTTCGGGGGTAGACTATGGCTACACCTTC
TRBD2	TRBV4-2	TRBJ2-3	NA	CASSPSSGNGRGTDTQYF	TGTGCCAGCAGCCCGTCTAGCGGCAACGGACGGGGCACAGATACGCAGTATTTT
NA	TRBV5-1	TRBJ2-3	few	CASRVQGDTQYF	TGCGCCAGCAGAGTTCAGGGAGATACGCAGTATTTT
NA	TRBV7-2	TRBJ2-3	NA	CASSFGQRVKYF	TGTGCCAGCAGCTTTGGACAACGGGTTAAGTATTTT
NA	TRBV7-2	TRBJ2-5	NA	CASSTSSWETQYF	TGTGCCAGCAGCACGTCTAGTTGGGAGACCCAGTACTTC
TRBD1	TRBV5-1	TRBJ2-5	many	CASSGRQGAQETQYF	TGCGCCAGCAGCGGGCGACAGGGGGCTCAAGAGACCCAGTACTTC
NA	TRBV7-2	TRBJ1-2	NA	CASSLGAGPSSYGYTF	TGTGCCAGCAGCTTAGGTGCAGGGCCTTCATCATACGGCTACACCTTC
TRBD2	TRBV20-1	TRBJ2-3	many	CSARRASGGNTDTQYF	TGCAGTGCTAGACGGGCTAGCGGGGGGAACACAGATACGCAGTATTTT
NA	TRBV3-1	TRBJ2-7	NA	CASSQDWGPRGDEQYF	TGTGCCAGCAGCCAAGATTGGGGGCCCCGAGGAGACGAGCAGTACTTC